The rows below give T cell receptor beta chains drawn from one sample of a study of T-cell reconstitution after alpha-beta-depleted transplantation in children. TCRdb processed the PCR reads anew with MiXCR; each CDR3 protein has one entry. Of approximately 390,000 distinct CDR3 sequences listed, around 9.9% are singletons. The source was PBMCs from the stem cell graft donor, collected from the stem cell graft. The receptors were gathered from a human donor who donated a stem cell graft to a child with acute myeloid leukemia. The CDR3 runs from the conserved cysteine through the conserved F or W. A D gene is named only where the DNA matches it firmly. Only some rows state a clone size, as once, few, many or a class for expanded clones.

abundance	j_gene	d_gene	v_gene	CDR3aa	CDR3nt
-	TRBJ1-4	-	TRBV7-6	CASSYGAGFNEKLFF	TGTGCCAGCAGCTACGGGGCAGGCTTTAATGAAAAACTGTTTTTT
few	TRBJ2-1	-	TRBV21-1	CASLGEQGYNEQFF	TGTGCCTCCTTGGGCGAGCAGGGTTACAATGAGCAGTTCTTC
few	TRBJ1-5	-	TRBV5-6	CASSYSVAGVNQPQHF	TGTGCCAGCAGCTACTCGGTGGCAGGGGTTAATCAGCCCCAGCATTTT
-	TRBJ2-3	TRBD2	TRBV11-1	CASSLPSGRKGSGTDTQYF	TGTGCCAGCAGCTTACCTAGCGGGAGGAAGGGGTCGGGCACAGATACGCAGTATTTT
many	TRBJ2-7	-	TRBV9	CASSPTGHEQYF	TGTGCCAGCAGCCCGACAGGTCACGAGCAGTACTTC
many	TRBJ2-5	-	TRBV29-1	CSVELAEETQYF	TGCAGCGTTGAACTTGCAGAAGAGACCCAGTACTTC
few	TRBJ1-2	TRBD1	TRBV5-5	CASSLSGQGWYGYTF	TGTGCCAGCAGCTTATCGGGACAGGGGTGGTATGGCTACACCTTC
-	TRBJ2-5	-	TRBV7-3	CASSLTTDYQETQYF	TGTGCCAGCAGCCTTACGACAGACTATCAAGAGACCCAGTACTTC
few	TRBJ1-4	TRBD1	TRBV12-3/TRBV12-4	CASRMDRANEKLFF	TGTGCCAGCAGGATGGACAGGGCGAATGAAAAACTGTTTTTT
-	TRBJ1-3	TRBD1	TRBV5-1	CASSYSTGFGNTIYF	TGCGCCAGCAGCTATTCGACAGGGTTTGGAAACACCATATATTTT
many	TRBJ1-2	-	TRBV5-6	CASSLTGTDYGYTF	TGTGCCAGCAGCTTGACAGGGACTGACTATGGCTACACCTTC
few	TRBJ1-1	-	TRBV5-1	CASSPMWGNTEAFF	TGCGCCAGCAGCCCAATGTGGGGAAACACTGAAGCTTTCTTT
-	TRBJ2-4	-	TRBV20-1	CSALDRAVAKNIQYF	TGCAGTGCCCTTGACAGAGCCGTAGCCAAAAACATTCAGTACTTC
-	TRBJ2-1	-	TRBV6-1	CASSDRANNEQFF	TGTGCCAGCAGTGACAGGGCAAACAATGAGCAGTTCTTC
many	TRBJ2-3	-	TRBV29-1	CSVYRDNTDTQYF	TGCAGCGTGTACCGGGACAACACAGATACGCAGTATTTT
few	TRBJ2-3	TRBD2	TRBV20-1	CSAPLAGATDTQYF	TGCAGTGCTCCACTAGCGGGGGCCACAGATACGCAGTATTTT
-	TRBJ2-7	TRBD2	TRBV27	CASSSPQGLAGSYEQYF	TGTGCCAGCAGTTCGCCACAAGGGCTAGCGGGATCCTACGAGCAGTACTTC
few	TRBJ2-2	-	TRBV7-7	CASTLRGGTGELFF	TGTGCTAGCACCCTCCGGGGCGGAACCGGGGAGCTGTTTTTT
many	TRBJ1-6	-	TRBV29-1	CSVDSYRDPSSSSYNSPLHF	TGCAGCGTTGATTCGTACAGGGACCCCTCTTCTTCCTCCTATAATTCACCCCTCCACTTT
few	TRBJ2-1	TRBD1	TRBV7-9	CASSLTDRGNEQFF	TGTGCCAGCAGCTTGACGGACAGGGGCAATGAGCAGTTCTTC
few	TRBJ2-5	TRBD2	TRBV6-2/TRBV6-3	CASRPPGLAGAQETQYF	TGTGCCAGCAGACCCCCCGGACTAGCGGGGGCCCAAGAGACCCAGTACTTC
few	TRBJ2-3	-	TRBV20-1	CSARARDTQYF	TGCAGTGCTAGAGCGAGGGATACGCAGTATTTT
-	TRBJ2-2	-	TRBV30	CAWKAGELFF	TGTGCCTGGAAGGCCGGGGAGCTGTTTTTT
-	TRBJ2-1	TRBD2	TRBV5-1	CASSGTSGAYNEQFF	TGCGCCAGCAGCGGGACTAGCGGGGCCTACAATGAGCAGTTCTTC
few	TRBJ2-1	-	TRBV7-2	CASSLMTSSHEQFF	TGTGCCAGCAGCTTAATGACTAGTAGCCATGAGCAGTTCTTC
few	TRBJ2-3	-	TRBV7-3	CASTPGASTDTQYF	TGTGCCAGCACCCCTGGGGCTAGCACAGATACGCAGTATTTT
-	TRBJ2-1	-	TRBV4-2	CASSPRGNYNEQFF	TGTGCCAGCAGCCCACGCGGGAATTACAATGAGCAGTTCTTC
few	TRBJ1-4	-	TRBV15	CATRGTQGVDEKLFF	TGTGCCACCAGAGGGACACAGGGAGTGGATGAAAAACTGTTTTTT
-	TRBJ1-1	TRBD1	TRBV4-3	CASSPGTGNVGTEAFF	TGCGCCAGCAGTCCCGGGACAGGGAACGTTGGGACTGAAGCTTTCTTT
few	TRBJ1-6	-	TRBV20-1	CSATRPARSSPLHF	TGCAGTGCTACCAGACCCGCGAGAAGTTCACCCCTCCACTTT
-	TRBJ2-5	TRBD2	TRBV4-3	CASSPRGSGGLETQYF	TGCGCCAGCAGCCCCCGGGGTAGCGGGGGGCTGGAGACCCAGTACTTC
few	TRBJ1-1	-	TRBV10-2	CASSEQRGLTEAFF	TGCGCCAGCAGTGAACAACGGGGCTTGACTGAAGCTTTCTTT
few	TRBJ1-4	-	TRBV7-9	CASSLGLDNEKLFF	TGTGCCAGCAGCTTAGGACTGGATAATGAAAAACTGTTTTTT
-	TRBJ2-1	-	TRBV29-1	CSEGGPIEQFF	TGCAGCGAGGGGGGTCCTATTGAGCAGTTCTTC
-	TRBJ2-2	-	TRBV12-3/TRBV12-4	CASGRAGELFF	TGTGCCAGCGGCAGGGCCGGGGAGCTGTTTTTT
few	TRBJ1-1	TRBD1	TRBV6-7	CASSYIDRGLGWDTEAFF	TGTGCCAGCAGTTACATTGACAGGGGGCTTGGATGGGACACTGAAGCTTTCTTT
-	TRBJ1-1	-	TRBV5-1	CASSLVAAGDPNTEAFF	TGCGCCAGCAGCTTGGTAGCTGCTGGAGACCCGAACACTGAAGCTTTCTTT
-	TRBJ2-4	TRBD1	TRBV7-9	CASSLGQGVGIQYF	TGTGCCAGCAGCTTGGGACAGGGTGTAGGAATTCAGTACTTC
many	TRBJ1-4	-	TRBV11-2	CASSSDEKLFF	TGTGCCAGCAGCTCGGATGAAAAACTGTTTTTT
few	TRBJ1-1	-	TRBV6-1	CASSPIVTGVNTEAFF	TGTGCCAGCAGCCCGATTGTTACGGGAGTGAACACTGAAGCTTTCTTT
-	TRBJ2-7	-	TRBV29-1	CSVGGSETGYEQYF	TGCAGCGTTGGTGGCTCAGAGACAGGCTACGAGCAGTACTTC
few	TRBJ1-2	TRBD1	TRBV20-1	CSAGQGGYGYTF	TGCAGTGCCGGACAGGGGGGCTATGGCTACACCTTC
-	TRBJ2-6	-	TRBV9	CASSVGRSGANGLTF	TGTGCCAGCAGCGTAGGCCGCTCTGGGGCCAACGGCCTGACTTTC
-	TRBJ2-7	TRBD1	TRBV14	CASSQERQGWYEQYF	TGTGCCAGCAGCCAAGAAAGACAGGGTTGGTACGAGCAGTACTTC
many	TRBJ2-1	TRBD2	TRBV5-1	CASSLGLRTSDYNEQFF	TGCGCCAGCAGCTTGGGTCTGAGGACTAGCGATTACAATGAGCAGTTCTTC
-	TRBJ2-3	-	TRBV12-3/TRBV12-4	CASSLGDTPTDTQYF	TGTGCCAGCAGTTTGGGGGACACTCCCACAGATACGCAGTATTTT
-	TRBJ2-3	-	TRBV18	CASSPGTRDTQYF	TGTGCCAGCTCACCAGGGACTCGGGATACGCAGTATTTT